This entry lists 24 T cell receptor beta chains sequenced from one sample in a study of blood T cell repertoires in COVID-19. Only in-frame clones appear in the TCRdb table, and some are missing; sequencing was by immunoSEQ multiplex PCR. The table shows fewer than 130,000 clones, with 70% to 80% occurring only once. Input material: peripheral blood. The receptors derive from a man in his 70s with active or convalescent COVID-19.

CDR3 loop: CASSISGWNSPLHF. The DNA of the CDR3 is TGTGCCAGTAGTATCTCAGGGTGGAATTCACCCCTCCACTTT. The V call is TRBV19, the J call TRBJ1-6; possibly TRBD1 for D (5 bases). V was cut by 3 bases and J by 7 bases, with 10 bases left in between. CDR3 size: 14 residues. Germline-derived CDR1 and CDR2 are LNHDA and SQIVND (reference sequence).

The J gene is TRBJ1-5, the V gene TRBV19; D is undetermined. CDR1 and CDR2 (germline): LNHDA, SQIVND (reference sequence). V was cut by 2 bases and J by 2 bases, with 13 bases left in between. The CDR3 sequence is 16 residues long. The CDR3 DNA is TGTGCCAGTAGTATATCGGGAGGGAATGGCAATCAGCCCCAGCATTTT. This sequence encodes CASSISGGNGNQPQHF.

The chain couples TRBV14 to TRBJ1-2, with D unresolved. Germline V gene sequence: CDR1 SGHDN, CDR2 FVKESK. V lost 8 bases, J lost 4 bases, and 14 bases lay in between. The CDR3 has 13 amino acids. CDR3 protein: CASARQDPYGYTF. The CDR3 nucleotides are TGTGCCAGCGCTCGCCAGGATCCCTATGGCTACACCTTC. The variable domain in full, completed from reference TRBV14 and TRBJ1-2, reads EAGVTQFPSHSVIEKGQTVTLRCDPISGHDNLYWYRRVMGKEIKFLLHFVKESKQDESGMPNNRFLAERTGGTYSTLKVQPAELEDSGVYFCASARQDPYGYTFGSGTRLTVV.

The chain employs TRBV6-5 and TRBJ1-2, with D tentatively TRBD1 (5 bases). The ends were cut back, 7 bases at V and 1 base at J, with 16 bases in the middle. The germline V gene has CDR1 MNHEY and CDR2 SVGAGI. The CDR3 length is 15 residues. The CDR3, as DNA: TGTGCCAGCACCCTAAGGGGAGGTGGTAACTATGGCTACACCTTC. It yields the protein CASTLRGGGNYGYTF.

The V and J genes are TRBV11-2 and TRBJ2-4; D not certain. This CDR3 is 12 amino acids long. Germline V gene lookup returns CDR1 SGHAT and CDR2 FQNNGV. Between the trimmed V and J ends, which lost 0 bases and 8 bases, there was a span of 5 bases. CDR3 coding DNA: TGTGCCAGCAGCTTAGATCGTGACATTCAGTACTTC. This translates into CASSLDRDIQYF.

This clone was seen a few times. The chain joins TRBV6-5 to TRBJ1-5; TRBD1 might be the D (6 bases). Germline CDR1 MNHEY, CDR2 SVGAGI. The CDR3 covers 12 residues. The V gene lost 6 bases and the J gene lost 9 bases, with 12 bases spanning the gap. The CDR3 sequence: CASRDSLTPQHF. CDR3 DNA: TGTGCCAGCAGGGACAGCTTGACGCCCCAGCATTTT.

The J gene is TRBJ2-7, the V gene TRBV27, with 11 bases fitting TRBD1. Germline V CDR1 and CDR2: MNHEY, SMNVEV (reference sequence). Trimming took 2 bases from V and 4 from J; bases not matched to a gene: 7. CDR3 size: 16 residues. CDR3 sequence: CASSLIFGQGAYEQYF. The CDR3, as DNA: TGTGCCAGCAGTTTAATCTTCGGACAGGGGGCTTACGAGCAGTACTTC.

This clone was seen a single time. The V gene is TRBV6-5, the J gene TRBJ1-2; maybe TRBD1 (6 bases). The V gene lost 4 bases and the J gene lost 5 bases, with 14 bases spanning the gap. This CDR3 is built from 14 residues. CDR1 and CDR2 (germline): MNHEY, SVGAGI. CDR3 coding DNA: TGTGCCAGCAGTTCAGGACAGTGGTCTTATGGCTACACCTTC. It translates to CASSSGQWSYGYTF.

The chain uses TRBV12-5 and TRBJ2-3; 10 bases align to TRBD2. With 6 bases clipped from V and 2 bases from J, the junction kept 8 bases outside the gene matches. In germline, CDR1 is LGHNT, CDR2 FRNRAP. The CDR3 runs 16 residues. In nucleotides, the CDR3 is TGTGCTAGTGGAGCGGGGACTAGCGCTTACACAGATACGCAGTATTTT. This gives the protein CASGAGTSAYTDTQYF.

The CDR3 DNA is TGCGCCAGCAGCTTATCCGGGACAGGATCACCCCTCCACTTT. This translates into CASSLSGTGSPLHF. The chain joins TRBV5-1 to TRBJ1-6; 8 bases align to TRBD1. The germline V gene has CDR1 SGHRS and CDR2 YFSETQ. The ends lost 2 bases at V and 10 bases at J; junction bases unmatched: 5. The CDR3 is made up of 14 amino acids.

In its sample, this clone was seen once. The chain joins TRBV5-5 to TRBJ1-4; D possibly corresponds to TRBD1 (5 bases). Trimming removed 0 bases from V and 1 base from J, with 7 bases in between. CDR1 and CDR2 (germline): SGHKS, YYEKEE (reference sequence). This CDR3 has 15 residues. CDR3 sequence (DNA): TGTGCCAGCAGCTTGGGACAGCGAACTAATGAAAAACTGTTTTTT. The encoded protein is CASSLGQRTNEKLFF.

The chain combines TRBV5-1 with TRBJ1-5, with D perhaps matching TRBD1 (6 bases). V shed 4 bases and J shed 5 bases, with 16 bases lying between them. This CDR3 comprises 15 residues. CDR1 is SGHRS and CDR2 is YFSETQ in the germline V gene. The CDR3 protein is CASSPEDSRDQPQHF. The CDR3 DNA is TGCGCCAGCAGCCCCGAGGACAGCCGAGATCAGCCCCAGCATTTT.

DNA for the CDR3: TGTGCCAGCAGCCAGGGGGACAGGGAGGATGGCTACACCTTC. Its translation: CASSQGDREDGYTF. This sequence joins TRBV3-1 (or the pseudogene TRBV3-2) and TRBJ1-2, with 9 positions matching TRBD1. The germline gives CDR1 LGHDT, CDR2 YNNKEL (reference sequence). V lost 3 bases and J lost 6; bases outside the gene matches: 5. The CDR3 spans 14 residues.

CDR3 region: CASNPGQRAFF. DNA for the CDR3: TGTGCCAGCAACCCGGGACAGCGAGCTTTCTTT. This chain links TRBV28 with TRBJ1-1, with 7 nucleotides matching TRBD1. Per the germline V gene, CDR1 is MDHEN and CDR2 is SYDVKM. This CDR3 comprises 11 residues. The ends lost 7 bases at V and 10 bases at J; junction bases unmatched: 6.

This chain joins TRBV28 and TRBJ2-3; 7 bases match TRBD2. Per the germline V gene, CDR1 is MDHEN and CDR2 is SYDVKM. Trimming cost V 5 bases and J 3 bases; bases outside gene matches: 8. The CDR3 consists of 15 residues. CDR3 loop: CASSPPSGLTDTQYF. The CDR3 bases are TGTGCCAGCAGTCCTCCTAGCGGATTAACAGATACGCAGTATTTT.

The CDR3 protein is CASSYTTGMNTEAFF. CDR3 DNA sequence: TGTGCCAGCAGTTACACAACGGGGATGAACACTGAAGCTTTCTTT. V is TRBV6-5 and J is TRBJ1-1; D is uncertain. CDR1 is MNHEY, CDR2 SVGAGI, per germline. With 2 bases removed from V and 0 bases from J, the gap between germline ends came to 10 bases. The CDR3 runs to 15 residues.

The genes are TRBV12-5 and TRBJ1-5, with no clear D. The CDR3 is 16 amino acids. The V gene lost 5 bases and the J gene lost 3 bases, with 17 bases spanning the gap. The germline V gene encodes CDR1 LGHNT and CDR2 FRNRAP. DNA for the CDR3: TGTGCTAGTGGTCCAGCCGGGTCCATCCTCAATCAGCCCCAGCATTTT. This gives the protein CASGPAGSILNQPQHF.

In this sample, this clone turned up a few times. The CDR3 coding sequence is TGTGCCAGCAGTGCAACAGGGGGCGGAACTAGGGGCTACACCTTC. Protein product: CASSATGGGTRGYTF. The chain combines TRBV2 with TRBJ1-2, with TRBD1 identical over 9 bases. CDR3 size: 15 residues. The germline gives CDR1 SNHLY, CDR2 FYNNEI. V shed 4 bases and J 8 bases; nucleotides not matched to a gene: 11.

The rearrangement uses TRBV13 and TRBJ2-3; TRBD2 matches 16 bases. CDR3 size: 19 residues. Germline CDR1 reads PRHDT; CDR2 reads FYEKMQ (reference sequence). V was clipped by 4 bases and J by 2 bases; unmatched bases: 9. CDR3 region: CASSYLSGLAGGFTDTQYF. The CDR3 bases are TGTGCCAGCAGCTACTTATCGGGACTAGCGGGAGGGTTCACAGATACGCAGTATTTT. Using reference TRBV13 and TRBJ2-3 for the parts outside the CDR3, the full variable domain is AAGVIQSPRHLIKEKRETATLKCYPIPRHDTVYWYQQGPGQDPQFLISFYEKMQSDKGSIPDRFSAQQFSDYHSELNMSSLELGDSALYFCASSYLSGLAGGFTDTQYFGPGTRLTVL.

This chain links TRBV7-2 with TRBJ2-5; 11 bases fit TRBD2. Germline trimming cut 1 base from V and 5 bases from J; bases unmatched to any gene: 12. Germline CDR1 SGHTA, CDR2 FQGNSA. CDR3 length: 18 amino acids. CDR3 protein: CASSLGASGGLRGETQYF. CDR3 nucleotide sequence: TGTGCCAGCAGCTTAGGGGCTAGCGGGGGGCTAAGAGGGGAGACCCAGTACTTC.

CDR3 amino acids: CAIAGSEQFF. The CDR3 DNA reads as TGTGCCATAGCGGGATCTGAGCAGTTCTTC. J is TRBJ2-1 and V is TRBV7-9; TRBD2 aligns across 8 bases. This CDR3 has 10 amino acids. CDR1 and CDR2 (germline): SEHNR, FQNEAQ (reference sequence). V trimming: 10 bases; J trimming: 9 bases; junction bases outside the gene matches: 2.

The chain recombines TRBV11-3 with TRBJ2-1; TRBD1 agrees at 8 bases. Germline values: CDR1 SGHNT, CDR2 YENEEA. This CDR3 is 13 amino acids long. V lost 8 bases and J lost 8; bases outside the gene matches: 8. In nucleotides, the CDR3 is TGTGCCAGCCAGGGGGCGCTAGACCATGAGCAGTTCTTC. Its translation is CASQGALDHEQFF.

This clone was observed a few times. The CDR3 here is CSVEGQGQLFF. The CDR3 nucleotides are TGCAGCGTTGAGGGACAGGGGCAACTGTTTTTT. The J gene is TRBJ1-4, the V gene TRBV29-1, with 10 bases that match TRBD1. The CDR3 is 11 residues long. Germline CDR1 SQVTM, CDR2 ANQGSEA. The J segment lost 12 bases and the V segment lost 3 bases, leaving 1 base of the junction unmatched.

This clone has just a few counts. This chain links TRBV27 with TRBJ1-2, with 7 bases lining up with TRBD1. The CDR3 covers 12 residues. The germline gives CDR1 MNHEY, CDR2 SMNVEV (reference sequence). The junction had 1 base not matched to a gene; V was cut back by 4 bases and J by 5 bases. DNA for the CDR3: TGTGCCAGCAGTTCGACAGGGTATGGCTACACCTTC. It translates to CASSSTGYGYTF.